The source of this TCR beta chain is a study of cytomegalovirus exposure and HLA in healthy donors. Study-level information: A subsequent analysis reported that the 95 to 150 validation repertoires were produced on the same platform that had also been used for the roughly 670 first-cohort repertoires.

The CDR3 spans 15 residues. The trim removed 7 bases at V and 5 bases at J, leaving 11 bases unmatched. CDR1 and CDR2 from the germline V gene are SEHNR and FQNEAQ (reference sequence). Whole-study results and caveats: According to a subsequent analysis, TCR clusters from the first cohort were inclined to appear together in the 120 validation repertoires. Among the CMV-associated chains, a few were confirmed in vitro as specific for CMV antigens.

About this clone: Its antigen is still unknown.

Generated by immunoSEQ multiplex PCR, the TCRdb table keeps only in-frame clones and is missing some. The profile shows fewer than 200,000 clones, roughly 85% of them singletons. Sequencing used PBMCs. This clonotype was sampled from a man younger than 35 in good health and CMV-seropositive. The chain combines TRBV7-9 with TRBJ2-1; TRBD2 matches at 7 bases. The CDR3 DNA reads TGTGCCAGCACATCGGCGACTAGCAGCCACAATGAGCAGTTCTTC. It encodes CASTSATSSHNEQFF.